This record covers a single T cell receptor (beta chain). This entry belongs to a study of T cell clonotyping in hematopoietic cell transplantation. With V trimmed by 3 bases and J by 11 bases, 10 bases remained unmatched. The length of the CDR3 is 15 residues. Germline CDR1 reads LNHDA; CDR2 reads SQIVND (reference sequence). The data were produced by immunoSEQ multiplex PCR, yet TCRdb's version contains in-frame clones alone and is incomplete. The table lists around 13,000 clones, roughly 80% of them singletons. This sequence was found in a female patient aged 35 to 55 who had an allogeneic stem cell transplant from a related donor, so T cells may come from the graft donor. Some clones in this sample may be carry-over from other donors' samples. The rearrangement uses TRBV19 and TRBJ2-1, with 10 bases that match TRBD2. Sequencing was performed on PBMCs, taken 100 days after allogeneic stem cell transplant. As DNA, the CDR3 is TGTGCCAGTAGTATGGAGGCTAGCGGGAGCCCCAAGCAGTTCTTC. Amino acid sequence: CASSMEASGSPKQFF.